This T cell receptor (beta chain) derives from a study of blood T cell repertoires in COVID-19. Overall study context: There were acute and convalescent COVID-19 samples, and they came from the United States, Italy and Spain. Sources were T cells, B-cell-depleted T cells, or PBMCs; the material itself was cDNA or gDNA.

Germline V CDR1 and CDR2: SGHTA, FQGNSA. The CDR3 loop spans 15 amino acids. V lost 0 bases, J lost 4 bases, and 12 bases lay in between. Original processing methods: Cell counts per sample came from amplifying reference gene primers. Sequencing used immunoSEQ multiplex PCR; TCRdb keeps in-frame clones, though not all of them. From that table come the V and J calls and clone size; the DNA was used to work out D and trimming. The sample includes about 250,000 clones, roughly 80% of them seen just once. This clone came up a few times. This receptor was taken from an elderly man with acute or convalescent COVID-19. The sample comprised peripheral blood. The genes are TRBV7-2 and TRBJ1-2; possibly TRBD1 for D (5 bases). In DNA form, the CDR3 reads TGTGCCAGCAGCTTAGCAGGGGATGGGGTCTATGGCTACACCTTC. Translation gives CASSLAGDGVYGYTF.